These 6 T cell receptor beta chains share one sample of origin, sequenced in a study of T cell responses to AZD1222 COVID-19 vaccine. Profiled with immunoSEQ multiplex PCR; TCRdb holds only in-frame clones, not every one. The table includes about 150,000 clones, 80% to 95% detected once. The sample in question was peripheral blood, obtained 28 days after the second AZD1222 dose. The source of these receptors is an adult who received the AZD1222 COVID-19 vaccine.

This clone was seen a handful of times. The rearrangement links TRBV14 to TRBJ1-6; TRBD1 is a possible D gene (5 bases). The germline CDR1 and CDR2 sequences are SGHDN and FVKESK. The V end was cut by 4 bases, the J end by 7 bases, with 14 bases between. This CDR3 spans 15 amino acids. CDR3 DNA: TGTGCCAGCAGCCCGTCGGGTGGGACCAATTCACCCCTCCACTTT. Amino acids: CASSPSGGTNSPLHF.

The rearrangement links TRBV5-6 to TRBJ1-1; possibly TRBD1 for D (6 bases). There are 14 residues in the CDR3. CDR1 and CDR2 (germline): SGHDT, YYEEEE. V was trimmed by 2 bases and J by 0 bases, leaving 8 bases between them. DNA of the CDR3: TGTGCCAGCAGCTTAGGACAGATGAACACTGAAGCTTTCTTT. Its protein product is CASSLGQMNTEAFF.

The chain uses TRBV18 and TRBJ1-2; TRBD1 might be the D (5 bases). Per the germline V gene, CDR1 is KGHSH and CDR2 is LQKENI. The V and J ends lost 2 bases and 3 bases respectively, with 10 bases between them. The CDR3 extends over 14 amino acids. CDR3 nucleotide sequence: TGTGCCAGCTCACCAAAAGGGGCTGACTATGGCTACACCTTC. This encodes CASSPKGADYGYTF.

This chain connects TRBV6-5 to TRBJ2-6, with D perhaps given as TRBD1 or TRBD2 (5 bases each). Germline values: CDR1 MNHEY, CDR2 SVGAGI. The CDR3 runs to 15 residues. The V end lost 8 bases, the J end lost 2 bases, and 13 bases lay between the germline ends. The CDR3 DNA sequence: TGTGCCAGCTCCTCCGAGGGGACTGGGGCCAACGTCCTGACTTTC. This translates into CASSSEGTGANVLTF.

This clone has just one count. The chain recombines TRBV5-1 with TRBJ2-7, with 8 positions matching TRBD2. CDR1 SGHRS and CDR2 YFSETQ come from the germline V gene. Trimming cost V 0 bases and J 4 bases; bases outside gene matches: 6. CDR3 length: 15 amino acids. CDR3 in amino acids: CASSLDSSGPYEQYF. CDR3 bases: TGCGCCAGCAGCTTGGATTCTAGCGGGCCATACGAGCAGTACTTC.

V usage is TRBV27 and J usage is TRBJ1-1; D uncertain. Per the germline V gene, CDR1 is MNHEY and CDR2 is SMNVEV (reference sequence). CDR3 size: 13 residues. V gave up 6 bases and J gave up 1 base, with 9 bases separating them. CDR3 DNA: TGTGCCAGCAGGAGGACGGCGAACACTGAAGCTTTCTTT. Its protein is CASRRTANTEAFF.